Reported below is one TCR beta chain. Antigen specificity is unknown. This specimen comes from a study of T cell repertoires in cytomegalovirus infection. For the study at large: Selection of CMV epitopes for the study included recently identified HLA-C-restricted and well-studied HLA-B-restricted ones. Matching HLA type and CMV infection were both indicated by public TCR beta signatures.

TCRdb re-analysed the reads in MiXCR, keeping a single row per CDR3 protein. This table has around 570,000 distinct CDR3 sequences, 40% appearing once. Broader study findings: Ex vivo, HLA-C-restricted CMV-specific TCR beta clonotypes prevailed over the rest of the response.

The CDR3 is 13 residues long. V dropped 7 bases and J dropped 14; count of bases not matched to a gene: 6. Germline V lookup: CDR1 SGHVS, CDR2 FQNEAQ. Here the sequenced sample was cultured PBMCs, taken from culture after CMV antigen stimulation. This TCR was recovered from a human donor in good health (CMV status not recorded). Some clones in this sample may be carry-over from other donors' samples. The chain links TRBV7-8 to TRBJ1-6, with 12 bases aligning to TRBD1. CDR3 nucleotides: TGTGCCAGCACCGGGGACAGGGGGCTCACCCTCCACTTT. As protein: CASTGDRGLTLHF. Supplemented by reference TRBV7-8 and TRBJ1-6, the full variable domain reads GAGVSQSPRYKVAKRGQDVALRCDPISGHVSLFWYQQALGQGPEFLTYFQNEAQLDKSGLPSDRFFAERPEGSVSTLKIQRTQQEDSAVYLCASTGDRGLTLHFGNGTRLTVT.